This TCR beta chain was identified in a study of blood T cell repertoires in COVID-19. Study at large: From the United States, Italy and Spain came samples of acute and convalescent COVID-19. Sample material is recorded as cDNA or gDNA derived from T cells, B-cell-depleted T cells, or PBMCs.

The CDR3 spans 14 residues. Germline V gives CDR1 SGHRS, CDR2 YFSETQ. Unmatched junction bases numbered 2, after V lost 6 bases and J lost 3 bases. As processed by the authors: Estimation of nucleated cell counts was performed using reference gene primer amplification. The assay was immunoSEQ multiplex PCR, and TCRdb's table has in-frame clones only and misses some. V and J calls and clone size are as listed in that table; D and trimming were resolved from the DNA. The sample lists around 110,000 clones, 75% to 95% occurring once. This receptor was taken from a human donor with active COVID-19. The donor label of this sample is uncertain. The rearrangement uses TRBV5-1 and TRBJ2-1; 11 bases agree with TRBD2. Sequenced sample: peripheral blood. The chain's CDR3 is CASNLAGGYNEQFF. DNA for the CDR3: TGCGCCAGCAACCTAGCGGGGGGCTACAATGAGCAGTTCTTC.